This is a list of T cell receptor beta chains from one sample in a study of neoadjuvant anti-PD-1 for oral cavity cancer. Some clones are missing from TCRdb's copy, which holds only in-frame ones; the method was immunoSEQ multiplex PCR. Of around 17,000 clones detected, approximately 71% appear once; the ten largest clones hold 2.6%. The sequenced sample was PBMCs, obtained before nivolumab (anti-PD-1) treatment. Every receptor here comes from a person aged 35-79 years with oral cavity squamous cell carcinoma. The CDR3 runs from the conserved cysteine through the conserved F or W. The D gene is left open where the match is weak. Expanded clones are given a class, and other clones once, few, many or no size at all.

d_call: .
clone_size: .
j_call: TRBJ1-1
v_call: TRBV30
cdr3_nt: TGTGCCTGCGTACCGGTCGGGACTGAAGCTTTCTTT
cdr3_aa: CACVPVGTEAFF

d_call: .
clone_size: .
j_call: TRBJ1-2
v_call: TRBV6-5
cdr3_nt: TGTGCCAGCAGTTCTCGGCCCCTCTATGGCTACACCTTC
cdr3_aa: CASSSRPLYGYTF

d_call: .
clone_size: few
j_call: TRBJ1-1
v_call: TRBV5-1
cdr3_nt: TGCGCCAGCAGCTTGGTGGTGGGGTTGGGCACTGAAGCTTTCTTT
cdr3_aa: CASSLVVGLGTEAFF

d_call: TRBD2
clone_size: once
j_call: TRBJ2-3
v_call: TRBV6-4
cdr3_nt: TGTGCCAGCATGGGGGGACTAGCCACAGATACGCAGTATTTT
cdr3_aa: CASMGGLATDTQYF

d_call: .
clone_size: once
j_call: TRBJ1-4
v_call: TRBV20-1
cdr3_nt: TGCAGTGCTAGAGTGACGGAAAAACTGTTTTTT
cdr3_aa: CSARVTEKLFF

d_call: .
clone_size: .
j_call: TRBJ1-2
v_call: TRBV27
cdr3_nt: TGTGCCAGCAGTTGGGCACAGGGTGACCCGGGGGGCTACACCTTC
cdr3_aa: CASSWAQGDPGGYTF

d_call: TRBD1
clone_size: .
j_call: TRBJ2-7
v_call: TRBV5-4
cdr3_nt: TGTGCCAGCAGCCCCAACTATCAGACAGGGGGGAACGAGCAGTACTTC
cdr3_aa: CASSPNYQTGGNEQYF

d_call: TRBD1
clone_size: .
j_call: TRBJ2-3
v_call: TRBV5-1
cdr3_nt: TGCGCCAGCAGTCGGGGCACAGGGGACCTCACAGATACGCAGTATTTT
cdr3_aa: CASSRGTGDLTDTQYF

d_call: TRBD1
clone_size: few
j_call: TRBJ1-5
v_call: TRBV11-2
cdr3_nt: TGTGCCAGCAGCTTAGGGGACAGGGGTCAGCCCCAGCATTTT
cdr3_aa: CASSLGDRGQPQHF

d_call: .
clone_size: few
j_call: TRBJ1-1
v_call: TRBV30
cdr3_nt: TGTGCCTGGAGTTATTCTGGAGTCCCCACTGAAGCTTTCTTT
cdr3_aa: CAWSYSGVPTEAFF

d_call: .
clone_size: .
j_call: TRBJ1-1
v_call: TRBV4-2
cdr3_nt: TGTGCCAGCAGCCAGGAGGCCACCCTGAACACTGAAGCTTTCTTT
cdr3_aa: CASSQEATLNTEAFF

d_call: .
clone_size: .
j_call: TRBJ2-2
v_call: TRBV10-1
cdr3_nt: TGCGCCAGCAGGGCAGCGGGGAACACCGGGGAGCTGTTTTTT
cdr3_aa: CASRAAGNTGELFF

d_call: .
clone_size: .
j_call: TRBJ1-1
v_call: TRBV7-6
cdr3_nt: TGTGCCAGCAGCTTAGGGACGGGGAACACTGAAGCTTTCTTT
cdr3_aa: CASSLGTGNTEAFF

d_call: TRBD2
clone_size: .
j_call: TRBJ2-1
v_call: TRBV15
cdr3_nt: TGTGCCACCAGAGCCGTGCGGGGGAGAATAGACAATGAGCAGTTCTTC
cdr3_aa: CATRAVRGRIDNEQFF

d_call: .
clone_size: .
j_call: TRBJ1-5
v_call: TRBV6-5
cdr3_nt: TGTGCCAGCAGTTACTCCAGGGGAAGCAATCAGCCCCAGCATTTT
cdr3_aa: CASSYSRGSNQPQHF

d_call: .
clone_size: few
j_call: TRBJ2-1
v_call: TRBV27
cdr3_nt: TGTGCCAGCAGTATTATCGGGGACGAGCAGTTCTTC
cdr3_aa: CASSIIGDEQFF

d_call: TRBD2
clone_size: .
j_call: TRBJ2-7
v_call: TRBV9
cdr3_nt: TGTGCCAGCAGCGTAGGTAGCGGGGGGACCTACGAGCAGTACTTC
cdr3_aa: CASSVGSGGTYEQYF

d_call: .
clone_size: few
j_call: TRBJ2-3
v_call: TRBV29-1
cdr3_nt: TGCAGCGTTGAGGACGGGATAAAGCCAGATACGCAGTATTTT
cdr3_aa: CSVEDGIKPDTQYF

d_call: TRBD2
clone_size: few
j_call: TRBJ2-1
v_call: TRBV15
cdr3_nt: TGTGCCACCAGCAGAGAAGGGACCCCTTGGGCGGGAGGAGCGGATGAGCAGTTCTTC
cdr3_aa: CATSREGTPWAGGADEQFF

d_call: .
clone_size: .
j_call: TRBJ1-4
v_call: TRBV6-5
cdr3_nt: TGTGCCAGCAGTTATCAAAGGGGGGAAAAACTGTTTTTT
cdr3_aa: CASSYQRGEKLFF

d_call: .
clone_size: once
j_call: TRBJ2-7
v_call: TRBV4-1
cdr3_nt: TGCGCCAGCAGCCAAAATTCCTTAGCGTCTATCTACGAGCAGTACTTC
cdr3_aa: CASSQNSLASIYEQYF

d_call: .
clone_size: .
j_call: TRBJ2-7
v_call: TRBV9
cdr3_nt: TGTGCCAGCAGCCCGCTTGGGGGGGGCTGGGAGCAGTACTTC
cdr3_aa: CASSPLGGGWEQYF

d_call: .
clone_size: .
j_call: TRBJ2-5
v_call: TRBV2
cdr3_nt: TGTGCCAGCCGGGGGAACGGAGAGACCCAGTACTTC
cdr3_aa: CASRGNGETQYF

d_call: .
clone_size: .
j_call: TRBJ2-5
v_call: TRBV7-9
cdr3_nt: TGTGCCAGCAGCTGGGAGAACCAAGAGACCCAGTACTTC
cdr3_aa: CASSWENQETQYF

d_call: .
clone_size: few
j_call: TRBJ2-5
v_call: TRBV19
cdr3_nt: TGTGCCAGTAGTATTCCCGCGCTGGGGGAGACCCAGTACTTC
cdr3_aa: CASSIPALGETQYF

d_call: .
clone_size: .
j_call: TRBJ2-5
v_call: TRBV7-8
cdr3_nt: TGTGCCAGCAGCTTTCTTCAGGGAACCCAAGAGACCCAGTACTTC
cdr3_aa: CASSFLQGTQETQYF

d_call: .
clone_size: .
j_call: TRBJ2-3
v_call: TRBV7-9
cdr3_nt: TGTGCCAGCAGCTTAGGGCCAGATACGCAGTATTTT
cdr3_aa: CASSLGPDTQYF

d_call: .
clone_size: .
j_call: TRBJ1-1
v_call: TRBV25-1
cdr3_nt: TGTGCCAGCAGTGAATCTAAGGTGAACACTGAAGCTTTCTTT
cdr3_aa: CASSESKVNTEAFF

d_call: TRBD1
clone_size: .
j_call: TRBJ1-1
v_call: TRBV5-1
cdr3_nt: TGCGCCAGCAGCTGGACAGGGGGCGAAGCTTTCTTT
cdr3_aa: CASSWTGGEAFF

d_call: .
clone_size: .
j_call: TRBJ1-5
v_call: TRBV6-1
cdr3_nt: TGTGCCAGTCGACGGGGGGGGACAAACGATCAGCCCCAGCATTTT
cdr3_aa: CASRRGGTNDQPQHF

d_call: TRBD1
clone_size: .
j_call: TRBJ2-1
v_call: TRBV7-3
cdr3_nt: TGTGCCAGCAGCACCACAGGACAGGGGGAATATGAGCAGTTCTTC
cdr3_aa: CASSTTGQGEYEQFF

d_call: .
clone_size: .
j_call: TRBJ1-1
v_call: TRBV6-6
cdr3_nt: TGTGCCAGCCGAGGCGGGGATAACACTGAAGCTTTCTTT
cdr3_aa: CASRGGDNTEAFF

d_call: TRBD2
clone_size: once
j_call: TRBJ2-5
v_call: TRBV29-1
cdr3_nt: TGCAGTGTCGGGGGGAACGCGGGAGAGACCCAGTACTTC
cdr3_aa: CSVGGNAGETQYF

d_call: .
clone_size: .
j_call: TRBJ2-5
v_call: TRBV29-1
cdr3_nt: TGCAGCGTTGCCGCGGGACGAGCCGGGGAGACCCAGTACTTC
cdr3_aa: CSVAAGRAGETQYF

d_call: TRBD2
clone_size: .
j_call: TRBJ2-5
v_call: TRBV6-5
cdr3_nt: TGTGCCAGCAGACCTAGCGGGACAAGGACCCAGTACTTC
cdr3_aa: CASRPSGTRTQYF

d_call: .
clone_size: .
j_call: TRBJ2-4
v_call: TRBV4-1
cdr3_nt: TGCGCCAGCAGCCAAGCGACACTAGCCAAAAACATTCAGTACTTC
cdr3_aa: CASSQATLAKNIQYF

d_call: TRBD2
clone_size: few
j_call: TRBJ2-7
v_call: TRBV10-3
cdr3_nt: TGTGCCATCAGTGACATCGCTAGCGGAGCCTCCTACGAGCAGTACTTC
cdr3_aa: CAISDIASGASYEQYF